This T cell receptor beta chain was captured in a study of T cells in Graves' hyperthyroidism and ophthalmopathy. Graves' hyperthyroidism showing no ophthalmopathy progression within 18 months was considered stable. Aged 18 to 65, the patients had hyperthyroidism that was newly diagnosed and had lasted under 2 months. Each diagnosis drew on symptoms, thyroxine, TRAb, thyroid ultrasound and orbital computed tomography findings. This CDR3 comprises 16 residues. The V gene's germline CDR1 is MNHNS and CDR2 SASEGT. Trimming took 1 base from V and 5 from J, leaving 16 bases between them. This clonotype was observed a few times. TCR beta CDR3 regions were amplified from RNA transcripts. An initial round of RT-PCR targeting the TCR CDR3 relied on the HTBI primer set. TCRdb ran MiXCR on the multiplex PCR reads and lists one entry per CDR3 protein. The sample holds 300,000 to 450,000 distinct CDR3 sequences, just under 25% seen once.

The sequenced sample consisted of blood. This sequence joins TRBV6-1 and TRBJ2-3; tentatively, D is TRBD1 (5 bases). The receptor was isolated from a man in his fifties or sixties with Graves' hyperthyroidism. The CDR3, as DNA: TGTGCCAGCAGTGAAGATTGGGCTAGGGGTAGAGATACGCAGTATTTT. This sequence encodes CASSEDWARGRDTQYF.